This TCR beta chain was captured in a study of memory CD4+ T cells and cytomegalovirus serostatus. TCRdb keeps only in-frame clones here, not all; method: immunoSEQ multiplex PCR. The data show about 61,000 clones, 80% to 85% seen once. This CDR3 has 14 residues. Germline V gives CDR1 GTSNPN, CDR2 SVGIG (reference sequence). The trim removed 8 bases at V and 9 bases at J, leaving 14 bases unmatched. The sort gate was single viable CD3+CD4+CD8-CD45RO+ cells for memory CD4+ T cells. The rearrangement uses TRBV30 and TRBJ2-1; 9 bases are a match to TRBD2. Specimen: memory CD4+ T cells from blood. This receptor was identified in an adult in good health and CMV-seronegative. The CDR3 sequence is CAMRGSGRNGEQFF. CDR3 coding DNA: TGTGCCATGAGAGGTAGCGGGAGAAATGGTGAGCAGTTCTTC.